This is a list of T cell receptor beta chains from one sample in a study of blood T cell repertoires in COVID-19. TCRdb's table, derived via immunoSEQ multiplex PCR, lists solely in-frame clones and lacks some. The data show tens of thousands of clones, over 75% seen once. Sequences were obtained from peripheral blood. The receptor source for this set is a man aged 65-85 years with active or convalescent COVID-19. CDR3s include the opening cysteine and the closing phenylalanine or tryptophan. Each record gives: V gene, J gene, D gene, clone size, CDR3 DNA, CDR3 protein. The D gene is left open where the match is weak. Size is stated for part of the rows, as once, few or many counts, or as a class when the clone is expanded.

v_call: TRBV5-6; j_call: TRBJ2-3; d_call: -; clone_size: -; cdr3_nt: TGTGCCAGCAGCTTGTCTCGGGGTACGCAGTATTTT; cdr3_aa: CASSLSRGTQYF
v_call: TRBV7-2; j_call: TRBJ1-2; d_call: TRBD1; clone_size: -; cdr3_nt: TGTGCCAGCAGCAGGGGACAGGGGGGACATGGCTACACCTTC; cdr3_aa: CASSRGQGGHGYTF
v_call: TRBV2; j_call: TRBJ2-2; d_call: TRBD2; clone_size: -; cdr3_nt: TGTGCCAGCAGTGAACAAGGGCTAGCGGGGACCGGGGAGCTGTTTTTT; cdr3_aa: CASSEQGLAGTGELFF
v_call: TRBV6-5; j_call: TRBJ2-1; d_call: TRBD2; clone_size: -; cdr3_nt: TGTGCCAGCAGTTACGCGGGGGGCGACAATGAGCAGTTCTTC; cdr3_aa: CASSYAGGDNEQFF
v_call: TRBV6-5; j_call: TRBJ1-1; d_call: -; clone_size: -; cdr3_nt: TGTGCCACGTCGTGGGGAGAGATGACTGAAGCTTTCTTT; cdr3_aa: CATSWGEMTEAFF
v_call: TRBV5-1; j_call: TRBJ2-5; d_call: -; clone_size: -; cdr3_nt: TGCGCCAGCAGCCCGGGACTCACTCTGGGAGAGACCCAGTACTTC; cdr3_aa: CASSPGLTLGETQYF
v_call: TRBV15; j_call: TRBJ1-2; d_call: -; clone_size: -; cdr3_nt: TGTGCCACCAGCAGAGATTATCGGGATGGCTACACCTTC; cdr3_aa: CATSRDYRDGYTF
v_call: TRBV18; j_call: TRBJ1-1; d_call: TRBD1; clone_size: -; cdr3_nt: TGTGCCAGCTCATCAGGACAGGGGGGCACTGAAGCTTTCTTT; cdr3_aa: CASSSGQGGTEAFF
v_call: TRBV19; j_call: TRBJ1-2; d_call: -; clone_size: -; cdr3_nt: TGTGCCAGTAGCCGAGGAGGTGCAGGCTACACCTTC; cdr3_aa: CASSRGGAGYTF
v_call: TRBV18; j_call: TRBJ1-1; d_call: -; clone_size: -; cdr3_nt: TGTGCCAGCTCAGAGAAACAGACAGACATGAACACTGAAGCTTTCTTT; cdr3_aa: CASSEKQTDMNTEAFF
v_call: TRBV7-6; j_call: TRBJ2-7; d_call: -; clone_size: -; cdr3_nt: TGTGCCAGCAGCCCCATTGGGGGAGGGACAAGCTCCTACGAGCAGTACTTC; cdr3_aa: CASSPIGGGTSSYEQYF
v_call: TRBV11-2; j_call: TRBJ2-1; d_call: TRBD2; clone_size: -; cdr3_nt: TGTGCCAGCAGCTCGGTGGGGGTGAAGCGGGGAAGGAATGAGCAGTTCTTC; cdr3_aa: CASSSVGVKRGRNEQFF
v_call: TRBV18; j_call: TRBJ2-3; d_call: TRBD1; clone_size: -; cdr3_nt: TGTGCCAGCTCACCACTCGTGGGGACAGGGGCATCAGATACGCAGTATTTT; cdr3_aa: CASSPLVGTGASDTQYF
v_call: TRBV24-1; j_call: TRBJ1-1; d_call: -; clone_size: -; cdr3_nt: TGTGCCACCAGTGGGCAGGCAAACACTGAAGCTTTCTTT; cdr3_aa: CATSGQANTEAFF
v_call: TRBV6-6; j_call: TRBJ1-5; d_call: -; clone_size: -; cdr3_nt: TGTGCCAGCAGATCGGGACACCGGTATAGCAATCAGCCCCAGCATTTT; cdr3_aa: CASRSGHRYSNQPQHF
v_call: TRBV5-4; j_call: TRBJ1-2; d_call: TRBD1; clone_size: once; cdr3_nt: TGTGCCAGCGGGATATCCGGGACAGTGAAATATGGCTACACCTTC; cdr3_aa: CASGISGTVKYGYTF
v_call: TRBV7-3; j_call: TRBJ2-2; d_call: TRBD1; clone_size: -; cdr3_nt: TGTGCCAGCAGCTTAGATCGGACAGGAAAAACCGGGGAGCTGTTTTTT; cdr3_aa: CASSLDRTGKTGELFF
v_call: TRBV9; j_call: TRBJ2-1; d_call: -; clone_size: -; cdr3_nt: TGTGCCAGCAGCGTTCGCGGGCGCTCCTACAATGAGCAGTTCTTC; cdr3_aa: CASSVRGRSYNEQFF
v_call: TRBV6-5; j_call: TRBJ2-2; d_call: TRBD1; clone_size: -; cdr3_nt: TGTGCCAGCAGCAACCGGGGCAGGGGGACCGGGGAGCTGTTTTTT; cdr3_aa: CASSNRGRGTGELFF
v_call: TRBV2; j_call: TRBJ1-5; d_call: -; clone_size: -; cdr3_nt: TGTGCCAGCAGTGTCGAGGGCAATCAGCCCCAGCATTTT; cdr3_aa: CASSVEGNQPQHF
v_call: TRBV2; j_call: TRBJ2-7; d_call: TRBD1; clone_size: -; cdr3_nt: TGTGCCAGCGGCTCCGGGACAGGAACTTACGAGCAGTACTTC; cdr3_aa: CASGSGTGTYEQYF
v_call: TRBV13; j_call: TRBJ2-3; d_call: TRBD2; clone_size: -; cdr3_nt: TGTGCCAGTCAAGGACTAGCGGGGTTAGGAGATACGCAGTATTTT; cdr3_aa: CASQGLAGLGDTQYF
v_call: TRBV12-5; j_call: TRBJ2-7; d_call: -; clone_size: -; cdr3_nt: TGTGCTAGCGGTTTGTTGGGCAGGGGCGAGCAGTACTTC; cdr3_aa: CASGLLGRGEQYF
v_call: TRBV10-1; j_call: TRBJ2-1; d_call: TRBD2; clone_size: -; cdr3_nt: TGCGCCAGCGGGACTAGCTCGAACAATGAGCAGTTCTTC; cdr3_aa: CASGTSSNNEQFF